This T cell receptor beta chain emerged from a study of cytotoxic CD8 clonotypes in ibrutinib-treated CLL. As for the study in general: On average, each sample had approximately 260,000 productive templates and approximately 89,000 productive rearrangements. Study-wide results and limits: Clonality was higher at baseline than in age-matched healthy donors and tracked circulating CD8+ T-cell counts.

With respect to this clone: The antigen remains unidentified.

The intended depth for sequencing was 1 in 200,000 to 1 in 1 million T cells. Sequenced by immunoSEQ multiplex PCR; TCRdb stores in-frame clones only, minus some. The table has some 290,000 clones, 80% seen once. The CDR3 consists of 16 residues. Germline loops: CDR1 MDHEN, CDR2 SYDVKM. Trimming took 6 bases from V and 5 from J, leaving 23 bases between them. The source is a human donor with chronic lymphocytic leukemia. The rearrangement links TRBV28 to TRBJ2-7; D unresolved. Source: PBMCs, taken before ibrutinib treatment. CDR3 sequence: CASRTPGRPSSNEQYF. The CDR3 DNA follows: TGTGCCAGCAGAACACCAGGACGGCCGTCTTCCAACGAGCAGTACTTC.